This TCR beta chain originates from a study of T cell responses to AZD1222 COVID-19 vaccine. The method was immunoSEQ multiplex PCR; TCRdb's version includes in-frame clones alone and lacks a portion of them. The sample includes approximately 100,000 clones, 70% to 90% of them seen just once. Notes on this clone: No antigen is known for it.

Study-wide results and caveats: The donor cohort was predominantly white British with a female majority, and clonal diversity may have been underestimated. Unmutated regions of variants are reportedly targeted by nearly half of spike-specific TCRs.

Unmatched junction bases numbered 11, after V lost 0 bases and J lost 0 bases. Looked up from germline, CDR1 is LGHNT and CDR2 is FRNRAP. The CDR3 loop spans 19 amino acids. Sequencing used peripheral blood, obtained on day 0 of AZD1222 vaccination. The chain has TRBV12-5 and TRBJ2-1, with TRBD2 matching over 7 bases. The TCR sequence derives from an adult in good health. CDR3 DNA: TGTGCTAGTGGTTTGGTACTGGGGAGGGACGTGAGCTCCTACAATGAGCAGTTCTTC. Its translation: CASGLVLGRDVSSYNEQFF.